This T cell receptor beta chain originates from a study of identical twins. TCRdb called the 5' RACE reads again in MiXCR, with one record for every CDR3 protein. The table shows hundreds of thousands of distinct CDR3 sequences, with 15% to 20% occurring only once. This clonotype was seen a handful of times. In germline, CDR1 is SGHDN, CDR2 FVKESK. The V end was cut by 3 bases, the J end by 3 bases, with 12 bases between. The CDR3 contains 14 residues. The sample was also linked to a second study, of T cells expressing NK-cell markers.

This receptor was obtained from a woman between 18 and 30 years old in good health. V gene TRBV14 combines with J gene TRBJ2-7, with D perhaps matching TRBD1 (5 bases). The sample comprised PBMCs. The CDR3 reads CASSHNRNSYEQYF. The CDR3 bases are TGTGCCAGCAGCCATAACAGGAACAGCTACGAGCAGTACTTC.